This T cell receptor beta chain was sequenced during a study of blood T cell repertoires in COVID-19. Study at large: Sites in the United States, Italy and Spain provided acute and convalescent COVID-19 samples. T cells, B-cell-depleted T cells, or PBMCs provided the cDNA or gDNA that served as material.

The V gene lost 2 bases and the J gene lost 2 bases, with 8 bases spanning the gap. The CDR3 is 13 amino acids. Looked up from germline, CDR1 is SGHKS and CDR2 is YYEKEE (reference sequence). Authors' analysis steps: Counts of nucleated cells, estimated from reference gene primer amplification, were obtained. Produced via immunoSEQ multiplex PCR; TCRdb's table is partial and in-frame only. V and J calls and clone size follow that table, whereas D and trimming were derived from the DNA. The sample shows roughly 280,000 clones, about 85% of them seen only once. Input material: peripheral blood. This sequence was found in a man aged 18 to 35 with active or convalescent COVID-19. This rearrangement joins TRBV5-5 to TRBJ2-7; D is uncertain. The CDR3 bases are TGTGCCAGCAGCTTTGGTCTAACCTACGAGCAGTACTTC. Amino acids: CASSFGLTYEQYF.